Following are 30 T cell receptor beta chains from one sample sequenced in a study of regulatory T cells. The primer mix had 52 TRBV and 13 TRBJ primers. Profiled with immunoSEQ multiplex PCR; TCRdb holds only in-frame clones, not every one. The table lists some 29,000 clones, roughly 92% of them singletons. Whole-study results and caveats: Hydrophobic residues at CDR3 positions 6 and 7 were enriched in conventional CD4+ T cells of CD3G-deficient patients.

Antigens of these TCRs are unknown. The sequenced sample was conventional CD4+ T cells sorted from blood. All receptors derive from a person aged 18 to 35 with CD3G deficiency.

The chain combines TRBV10-3 with TRBJ2-3; 7 nucleotides match TRBD2. There are 14 residues in the CDR3. After removal of 3 bases from V and 3 bases from J, the junction contained 3 bases not matched to a gene. The germline V gene encodes CDR1 ENHRY and CDR2 SYGVKD. As DNA, the CDR3 is TGTGCCATCAGTGACTCGGGAGGAACAGATACGCAGTATTTT. This sequence encodes CAISDSGGTDTQYF.

This rearrangement joins TRBV5-1 to TRBJ1-1; a possible D gene is TRBD1 (5 bases). Germline-derived CDR1 and CDR2 are SGHRS and YFSETQ. Trimming pared 2 bases from V and 5 bases from J, leaving 13 bases between. CDR3 size: 14 residues. The CDR3 loop is CASSFQIGGTEAFF. CDR3 DNA sequence: TGCGCCAGCAGCTTTCAGATCGGGGGGACTGAAGCTTTCTTT.

This chain links TRBV19 with TRBJ2-2; possibly TRBD1 for D (8 bases). The V gene's germline CDR1 is LNHDA and CDR2 SQIVND (reference sequence). The CDR3 has 14 amino acids. The V and J ends lost 4 bases and 6 bases respectively, with 12 bases between them. In DNA form, the CDR3 reads TGTGCCAGTAGTAATACAGGGGGGGCCGGGGAGCTGTTTTTT. This sequence encodes CASSNTGGAGELFF.

V and J are TRBV6-5 and TRBJ2-4, with D unresolved. The CDR3 spans 14 residues. Trimming took 2 bases from V and 0 from J, leaving 5 bases between them. The germline CDR1 and CDR2 sequences are MNHEY and SVGAGI. CDR3 loop: CASSYRLAKNIQYF. The CDR3 DNA reads as TGTGCCAGCAGTTACAGGCTAGCCAAAAACATTCAGTACTTC.

DNA for the CDR3: TGTGCCAGCAGCTCCTCGACAATTACTGAAGCTTTCTTT. Translation: CASSSSTITEAFF. The chain links TRBV7-9 to TRBJ1-1; unclear D gene. The CDR3 is made up of 13 amino acids. Germline CDR1 SEHNR, CDR2 FQNEAQ (reference sequence). The germline V and J ends were trimmed by 4 bases and 5 bases, with 11 bases remaining between them.

This chain links TRBV12-2 with TRBJ2-7. TRBV12-2 is listed as a pseudogene. The CDR3 has 18 amino acids. The CDR3 DNA reads as TGTGCAAGTTGGAACCGAAGGCCGCCAAAACCTGGCATCTACGAGCAGTACGTC. Encoded protein: CASWNRRPPKPGIYEQYV.

V usage is TRBV19 and J usage is TRBJ1-4; D is unresolved. This CDR3 region has 14 residues. Germline values: CDR1 LNHDA, CDR2 SQIVND (reference sequence). Trimming cost V 3 bases and J 0 bases, with 5 bases left between them. CDR3 in amino acids: CASSMIATNEKLFF. The CDR3 DNA reads TGTGCCAGTAGTATGATCGCAACTAATGAAAAACTGTTTTTT.

As for this clone: This CDR3 is also generated by other DNA sequences in the sample. The genes are TRBV18 and TRBJ1-2; 8 bases align to TRBD1. Germline lookup yields CDR1 KGHSH and CDR2 LQKENI. The CDR3 is made up of 15 amino acids. The V gene end was trimmed by 3 bases and the J gene end by 4 bases; junction bases not matched to a gene: 7. The CDR3 sequence is CASSPSTGESYGYTF. The DNA of the CDR3 is TGTGCCAGCTCACCTTCGACAGGGGAGAGCTATGGCTACACCTTC.

J is TRBJ2-2 and V is TRBV5-1; TRBD2 matches at 10 bases. Trimming at V came to 4 bases and at J to 3 bases, leaving 3 bases not matched to a gene. Germline-derived CDR1 and CDR2 are SGHRS and YFSETQ. This CDR3 is built from 15 residues. The CDR3 loop reads CASSPTSGYTGELFF. The CDR3 DNA follows: TGCGCCAGCAGCCCGACTAGCGGGTACACCGGGGAGCTGTTTTTT.

Comment on this clone: An end of the junction does not agree with germline; a read error may underlie this. The CDR3 sequence: CASSFAKNGYTF. CDR3 nucleotide sequence: TGTGCCAGCAGCTTCGCGAAAAATGGGTACACCTTC. The chain carries TRBV28 and TRBJ1-2; D is unclear. The CDR3 contains 12 residues. Per the germline V gene, CDR1 is MDHEN and CDR2 is SYDVKM.

The gene calls are TRBV28 and TRBJ2-7; unclear D gene. This CDR3 has 11 amino acids. Germline loops: CDR1 MDHEN, CDR2 SYDVKM. Trimming stripped 2 bases from V and 6 bases from J, with 5 bases between. CDR3 amino acids: CASSLGPEQYF. CDR3 nucleotide sequence: TGTGCCAGCAGTTTAGGTCCCGAGCAGTACTTC.

This sequence joins TRBV18 and TRBJ2-1; TRBD2 aligns across 7 bases. The CDR3 is 14 amino acids. Germline V gene data show CDR1 as KGHSH and CDR2 as LQKENI. V was pared by 6 bases and J by 7 bases, with 9 bases of the junction left unmatched. The CDR3 DNA reads as TGTGCCAGCTCTCCCGGACTAGGAACGAATGAGCAGTTCTTC. Translated, it gives CASSPGLGTNEQFF.

Only one count was recorded for this clone. The CDR3 DNA reads as TGCGCCAGCAGCTTGGTAGGACGCGAGCAGTACTTC. Translating it yields CASSLVGREQYF. The rearrangement uses TRBV5-1 and TRBJ2-7, with D unresolved. This CDR3 region has 12 residues. Germline-derived CDR1 and CDR2 are SGHRS and YFSETQ. Trimming removed 0 bases at V and 6 bases at J, with 7 bases between.

The chain combines TRBV27 with TRBJ1-6; D is ambiguous. Trimming removed 5 bases at V and 5 bases at J, with 25 bases between. The CDR3 contains 19 residues. Germline CDR1 MNHEY, CDR2 SMNVEV (reference sequence). CDR3: CASSLIPLRAVENNSPLHF. CDR3 in DNA: TGTGCCAGCAGTCTAATACCTTTAAGGGCAGTGGAGAATAATTCACCCCTCCACTTT.

The rearrangement joins TRBV6-1 to TRBJ1-1; no definite D call. CDR3 length: 13 residues. V was cut by 7 bases and J by 4 bases, with 13 bases left in between. Germline lookup yields CDR1 MNHNS and CDR2 SASEGT. The CDR3, as DNA: TGTGCCAGCAAGAAAGTCAGCAGCACTGAAGCTTTCTTT. Its translation: CASKKVSSTEAFF.

This clone was recorded a few times. V and J are TRBV6-1 and TRBJ1-2; D is uncertain. Per germline, CDR1 MNHNS and CDR2 SASEGT. This CDR3 contains 9 residues. V was trimmed by 8 bases and J by 13 bases, leaving 11 bases between them. CDR3 in amino acids: CASGRPITF. CDR3 sequence (DNA): TGTGCCAGCGGCCGCCCCATCACCTTC.

The genes are TRBV18 and TRBJ2-5, with TRBD1 as a possible D gene (6 bases). With the DNA end fitting TRBJ2-7 better, the J assignment may be wrong. CDR1 and CDR2 from the germline V gene are KGHSH and LQKENI. The CDR3 runs to 13 residues. Here the CDR3 reads CASSGGVGYEQYF. Written as DNA, the CDR3 is TGTGCCAGCTCAGGGGGCGTAGGCTACGAGCAGTACTTC.

This clone appeared a single time. V is TRBV5-4 and J is TRBJ1-2; 7 bases are shared with TRBD1. V shed 5 bases and J 3 bases; nucleotides not matched to a gene: 7. The germline gives CDR1 SGHNT, CDR2 YYREEE (reference sequence). The CDR3 runs to 14 residues. CDR3 protein: CASSPAGGHYGYTF. The CDR3 nucleotides read TGTGCCAGCAGTCCGGCAGGGGGGCACTATGGCTACACCTTC. The full variable domain, rest sourced from reference TRBV5-4 and TRBJ1-2, is ETGVTQSPTHLIKTRGQQVTLRCSSQSGHNTVSWYQQALGQGPQFIFQYYREEENGRGNFPPRFSGLQFPNYSSELNVNALELDDSALYLCASSPAGGHYGYTFGSGTRLTVV.

This chain links TRBV18 with TRBJ2-1; the D gene could be TRBD1 or TRBD2 (6 bases each). Germline-derived CDR1 and CDR2 are KGHSH and LQKENI. V lost 7 bases to trimming and J lost 3 bases, with 13 bases between them. The CDR3 length is 14 residues. CDR3: CASYQGTHYNEQFF. The CDR3 DNA follows: TGTGCCAGCTATCAGGGGACTCACTACAATGAGCAGTTCTTC.

The chain is built from TRBV11-2 and TRBJ2-1, with TRBD2 identical over 12 bases. In germline, CDR1 is SGHAT, CDR2 FQNNGV. J was trimmed by 10 bases and V by 1 base; bases with no gene match: 8. The CDR3 extends over 16 amino acids. DNA for the CDR3: TGTGCCAGCAGCTTAGGGACTAGCGGGAAGCTACAGGAGCAGTTCTTC. The encoded protein is CASSLGTSGKLQEQFF.

This rearrangement joins TRBV10-3 to TRBJ2-2; D ambiguous. Germline V gene sequence: CDR1 ENHRY, CDR2 SYGVKD. The V gene lost 7 bases and the J gene lost 2 bases, with 5 bases spanning the gap. CDR3 length: 12 amino acids. This chain's CDR3 is CAINENTGELFF. The CDR3 region has the DNA TGTGCCATCAATGAAAACACCGGGGAGCTGTTTTTT.

The CDR3 DNA is TGTGCCTGGAGCAGGGTGCCGTTAAACACCATATATTTT. This translates into CAWSRVPLNTIYF. The rearrangement joins TRBV30 to TRBJ1-3, with D possibly being TRBD1 (5 bases). The CDR3 contains 13 residues. Per germline, CDR1 GTSNPN and CDR2 SVGIG (reference sequence). The V and J ends lost 3 bases and 6 bases respectively, with 12 bases between them.

This chain joins TRBV10-3 and TRBJ2-7, with a tentative D call TRBD2 (6 bases). The V and J ends lost 0 bases and 6 bases respectively, with 12 bases between them. Germline loops: CDR1 ENHRY, CDR2 SYGVKD. The CDR3 runs to 14 residues. CDR3 sequence: CAISESGRSGEQYF. The DNA of the CDR3 is TGTGCCATCAGTGAGTCAGGGAGGAGCGGCGAGCAGTACTTC.

The V and J genes are TRBV28 and TRBJ2-3; TRBD2 agrees at 8 bases. CDR3 length: 19 amino acids. The germline gives CDR1 MDHEN, CDR2 SYDVKM. V shed 6 bases and J 4 bases; nucleotides not matched to a gene: 21. CDR3 sequence reads: CASRWRGDTGRARADTQYF. The CDR3, as DNA: TGTGCCAGCAGATGGAGAGGGGACACCGGGAGGGCAAGGGCAGATACGCAGTATTTT.

The rearrangement links TRBV6-1 to TRBJ1-2, with TRBD1 as a possible D gene (5 bases). Germline CDR1 reads MNHNS; CDR2 reads SASEGT. The CDR3 length is 14 residues. Trimming pared 1 base from V and 4 bases from J, leaving 10 bases between. CDR3 nucleotide sequence: TGTGCCAGCAGTGAAGGGGGCCGAAGCTATGGCTACACCTTC. Amino acid sequence: CASSEGGRSYGYTF.

The chain joins TRBV28 to TRBJ2-7; TRBD2 matches 8 bases. The CDR3 runs to 16 residues. V lost 5 bases and J lost 4; bases outside the gene matches: 13. Germline values: CDR1 MDHEN, CDR2 SYDVKM. The CDR3 region is CASSPVPREGSYEQYF. The CDR3 DNA reads TGTGCCAGCAGTCCGGTACCCCGGGAGGGTAGTTACGAGCAGTACTTC.

DNA for the CDR3: TGTGCCAGCAGCCTCGAACCCCGAGCTGAAGCTTTCTTT. Encoded protein: CASSLEPRAEAFF. J is TRBJ1-1 and V is TRBV6-1; no firm D call. Germline V gene data show CDR1 as MNHNS and CDR2 as SASEGT. Trimming removed 6 bases at V and 6 bases at J, with 14 bases between. CDR3 length: 13 residues.

The rearrangement uses TRBV19 and TRBJ1-2, with D possibly being TRBD1 (5 bases). V gave up 7 bases and J gave up 3 bases, with 18 bases separating them. CDR1 and CDR2 from the germline V gene are LNHDA and SQIVND (reference sequence). The CDR3 sequence is 15 residues long. CDR3 DNA sequence: TGTGCCAGTAACCCCGCCGAAAGGGGCGACTATGGCTACACCTTC. Translating gives CASNPAERGDYGYTF.

The gene calls are TRBV10-1 and TRBJ2-5; TRBD2 is a possible D gene (6 bases). The V and J ends lost 2 bases and 1 base respectively, with 17 bases between them. The CDR3 runs 17 residues. Per the germline V gene, CDR1 is WNHNN and CDR2 is SYGVQD (reference sequence). CDR3 nucleotides: TGCGCCAGCAGTGAGATTGGCGGGCGGGGTTTCCAAGAGACCCAGTACTTC. Translation gives CASSEIGGRGFQETQYF.

The gene calls are TRBV30 and TRBJ1-1, with TRBD1 matching over 8 bases. V dropped 1 base and J dropped 1; count of bases not matched to a gene: 8. The CDR3 loop spans 16 amino acids. Germline CDR1 reads GTSNPN; CDR2 reads SVGIG (reference sequence). CDR3 sequence: CAWSGPGQVQNTEAFF. In nucleotides, the CDR3 is TGTGCCTGGAGTGGTCCGGGACAGGTGCAGAACACTGAAGCTTTCTTT.